This T cell receptor (beta chain) stems from a study of T-cell reconstitution after alpha-beta-depleted transplantation in children (dated by TCRdb to 2015 to 2016). About the full investigation: Using TCR repertoire profiling, the study followed T-cell immune reconstitution in a quantitative way in children after TCRalphabeta/CD19-depleted allogeneic hematopoietic cell transplantation.

Spanning cysteine to phenylalanine, the CDR3 consists of 15 amino acids. Of all the DNA, just the CDR3 is kept, 45 bases in frame from base 1. Clipping removes 2 bases from V and 4 bases from J, with 6 as the unmatched junction base count. CDR1 and CDR2, per the germline V gene, are SGHRS and YFSETQ. Library creation used PCR. The instrument was an Illumina HiSeq 2500. TCR library preparation used molecular barcoding, with unique molecular identifiers applied to normalize quantification of the TCRbeta repertoire. Using fastp at Q25 and MiXCR, TCRdb reprocessed the public reads and kept productive beta chains. Duplicate CDR3 protein sequences are folded into a single record with the most common DNA and genes. The sample yields around 410,000 distinct CDR3 sequences; roughly a tenth were counted once. Of the sample, roughly 5.5% falls within the top ten clones. This clonotype was seen at least ten times. Its antigen is still unknown. No much larger clone exists at a distance of one base, and base qualities are not known.

Recombination joined TRBV5-1 with TRBJ2-5; TRBD2 lines up with 9 middle nucleotides. The sequence came from a human donor who donated a stem cell graft to a child with acute myeloid leukemia. Sequencing used PBMCs from the stem cell graft donor, obtained from the stem cell graft. The CDR3 region has the sequence CASSFGGLAIETQYF. In nucleotides, the sequence is TGCGCCAGCAGCTTTGGTGGACTAGCGATAGAGACCCAGTACTTC.